The 10 T cell receptor beta chains presented below share a single source sample, sequenced in a study of human T cells and chemical hapten exposure. MiXCR was run by TCRdb on the RACE reads, yielding one entry per CDR3 protein. Here the sample spans 370,000 or so distinct CDR3 sequences, roughly 4.8% being singletons. The time point: patch test 1, 2 weeks after DPC sensitization. Treatment meaning: therapeutic diphenylcyclopropenone sensitization with weekly scalp DPC. The specimen was whole blood, collected in connection with sensitization to the hapten diphenylcyclopropenone (DPC). Source of these receptors: a woman between 45 and 60 years old with alopecia areata. Some clones in this sample may be carry-over from other donors' samples.

At least ten counts were recorded for this clonotype. This chain uses TRBV7-2 with TRBJ2-6; 8 bases agree with TRBD1. The junction had 13 bases not matched to a gene; V was cut back by 1 base and J by 2 bases. This CDR3 region has 20 residues. Germline CDR1 is SGHTA and CDR2 is FQGNSA. CDR3 sequence reads: CASSLVPQGAGSTGANVLTF. CDR3 bases: TGTGCCAGCAGCTTAGTCCCCCAGGGGGCGGGATCAACTGGGGCCAACGTCCTGACTTTC.

This clonotype was seen ten or more times. The chain links TRBV7-2 to TRBJ2-1; unclear D gene. Deletions cut 5 bases from V and 5 bases from J, with 10 bases between. The germline gives CDR1 SGHTA, CDR2 FQGNSA. The CDR3 loop spans 13 amino acids. CDR3 bases: TGTGCCAGCAGCCCTCTGGGTCACAATGAGCAGTTCTTC. This gives the protein CASSPLGHNEQFF.

Only a few counts were recorded for this clonotype. The gene calls are TRBV5-1 and TRBJ1-2; no reliable D call. Deletions cut 0 bases from V and 7 bases from J, with 13 bases between. This CDR3 has 14 amino acids. Germline V gene data show CDR1 as SGHRS and CDR2 as YFSETQ. The CDR3 loop reads CASSLDGEVFGYTF. The CDR3 bases are TGCGCCAGCAGCTTGGACGGGGAAGTATTTGGCTACACCTTC.

This clonotype was recorded at least ten times. The V and J genes are TRBV2 and TRBJ2-3; perhaps TRBD2 as D (5 bases). Looked up from germline, CDR1 is SNHLY and CDR2 is FYNNEI. Trimming removed 7 bases from V and 0 bases from J, with 14 bases in between. The CDR3 has 15 amino acids. This CDR3 reads CASKEDRPSTDTQYF. CDR3 bases: TGTGCCAGCAAGGAGGATCGACCTAGCACAGATACGCAGTATTTT.

The chain combines TRBV3-1 with TRBJ2-7, with 8 bases that match TRBD2. With 1 base clipped from V and 2 bases from J, the junction kept 4 bases outside the gene matches. Germline assignment: CDR1 LGHDT and CDR2 YNNKEL (reference sequence). The CDR3 is 15 residues long. The CDR3 nucleotides are TGTGCCAGCAGCCAAGGTGGCGGGGGGACCTACGAGCAGTACTTC. This gives the protein CASSQGGGGTYEQYF.

At least ten counts were recorded for this clonotype. This sequence joins TRBV7-9 and TRBJ2-1; TRBD2 agrees at 7 bases. This CDR3 is built from 15 residues. J was trimmed by 7 bases and V by 1 base; bases with no gene match: 7. Per the germline V gene, CDR1 is SEHNR and CDR2 is FQNEAQ (reference sequence). CDR3 region: CASSLVPSGPNEQFF. CDR3 DNA sequence: TGTGCCAGCAGCTTAGTGCCTAGCGGTCCTAATGAGCAGTTCTTC.

This clonotype was observed at least ten times. V is TRBV27 and J is TRBJ2-5, with D unclear. With 4 bases removed from V and 0 bases from J, the gap between germline ends came to 9 bases. This CDR3 has 14 residues. Looked up from germline, CDR1 is MNHEY and CDR2 is SMNVEV (reference sequence). CDR3 sequence: CASSSYTDQETQYF. DNA for the CDR3: TGTGCCAGCAGTTCGTACACTGACCAAGAGACCCAGTACTTC.

This clonotype was counted many times. The chain joins TRBV6-6 to TRBJ1-6, with 10 bases lining up with TRBD1. CDR1 is MNHNY and CDR2 is SVGAGI in the germline V gene (reference sequence). The CDR3 has 18 residues. J lost 0 bases, V lost 6 bases, and 8 bases had no gene match. DNA for the CDR3: TGTGCCAGCAGAAAGGACAGGGGGGCGACCTCCTATAATTCACCCCTCCACTTT. Amino acid sequence: CASRKDRGATSYNSPLHF.

The chain uses TRBV2 and TRBJ1-1, with D possibly being TRBD1 (6 bases). Germline values: CDR1 SNHLY, CDR2 FYNNEI. The length of the CDR3 is 13 residues. This CDR3 is CGCTLGAGTEAFF. The CDR3 DNA sequence: TGTGGGTGCACACTGGGGGCCGGCACTGAAGCTTTCTTT.

V gene TRBV12-3 or TRBV12-4 combines with J gene TRBJ1-1, with D possibly matching TRBD1 (5 bases). The V and J ends lost 3 bases and 0 bases respectively, with 8 bases between them. CDR3 length: 14 amino acids. CDR3 bases: TGTGCCAGCAGTTTCGGGGACCTGAACACTGAAGCTTTCTTT. The encoded protein is CASSFGDLNTEAFF.